Sequencing of this T cell receptor beta chain was carried out in a study of T cell repertoires in aging, cancer and after chemotherapy. Study-level background: Donors were grouped into six age bands spanning 30 or younger through 70 or older.

Study-level findings and limits: Median generation probability rose over the chemotherapy interval in each cancer cohort, suggesting rebound thymic output. Compared with age-matched healthy donors, untreated hematological or solid cancer patients showed higher blood TCR clonality.

The template was genomic DNA from peripheral blood, not RNA. On this clonotype: The antigen is unknown.

Rearranged V-D-J TRB sequences were amplified with a mixed TRB-A/B primer pool. TCRdb used MiXCR to reprocess the multiplex PCR reads, holding one entry per CDR3 protein. The table shows 2,000 or so distinct CDR3 sequences, with nearly 25% occurring only once. This receptor was identified in a human donor with a solid tumor. Material: blood.

CDR3 residues: CASSQGDRVDQPQHF. CDR3 in DNA: TGTGCCAGCAGCCAAGGAGACAGGGTGGATCAGCCCCAGCATTTT. V gene TRBV4-2 combines with J gene TRBJ1-5, with 7 bases lining up with TRBD1. CDR3 length: 15 residues. J lost 5 bases, V lost 1 base, and 5 bases had no gene match. Germline assignment: CDR1 LGHNA and CDR2 YNFKEQ.